These 7 T cell receptor beta chains were sequenced from one sample in a study of blood T cells in healthy people across ages. For the second PCR, which ran for about 7 to 11 cycles, a sample-barcoded 5' primer and a J-beta primer mix were used. TCRdb recomputed calls from the 5' RACE reads with MiXCR, one row per CDR3 protein. The sample contains approximately 2,000,000 distinct CDR3 sequences, about two fifths of which appear only once. Sequencing was performed on blood. The receptors were sampled from a human donor in good health.

Points on this clonotype: The CDR3 does not close with the conserved phenylalanine or tryptophan, likely indicating a read error. The CDR3 DNA follows: TGTGCCATCAGTGCCGGAGACATACCGAATGAAAAACTGTTTGTT. The encoded protein is CAISAGDIPNEKLFV. The chain links TRBV10-3 to TRBJ1-4; D gene unclear. The CDR3 contains 15 residues. Germline lookup yields CDR1 ENHRY and CDR2 SYGVKD. The V and J ends lost 4 bases and 5 bases respectively, with 14 bases between them.

The V call is TRBV2, the J call TRBJ1-2; no clear D gene. The CDR3 loop spans 14 amino acids. Germline V gives CDR1 SNHLY, CDR2 FYNNEI. The germline V and J ends were trimmed by 2 bases and 3 bases, with 10 bases remaining between them. Here the CDR3 reads CASSEREGYYGYTF. DNA of the CDR3: TGTGCCAGCAGTGAACGGGAGGGCTACTATGGCTACACCTTC.

The chain recombines TRBV7-2 with TRBJ2-7; possible D gene TRBD1, 8 bases. CDR1 and CDR2 from the germline V gene are SGHTA and FQGNSA. This CDR3 has 13 residues. V dropped 4 bases and J dropped 5 bases, with 12 bases sitting between them. Written as DNA, the CDR3 is TGTGCCAGCAGCTACAGGGGGGGCCACGAGCAGTACTTC. Amino acids: CASSYRGGHEQYF.

This sequence joins TRBV6-1 and TRBJ2-4, with 7 positions matching TRBD1. CDR1 MNHNS and CDR2 SASEGT come from the germline V gene. V was clipped by 6 bases and J by 1 base; unmatched bases: 12. The CDR3 is 17 amino acids. Written as DNA, the CDR3 is TGTGCCAGCAGGAGGACAGGAACTGACTTCGCCAAAAACATTCAGTACTTC. This gives the protein CASRRTGTDFAKNIQYF.

This clonotype was detected a few times. This sequence joins TRBV7-8 and TRBJ2-5; 8 nucleotides line up with TRBD2. CDR1 SGHVS and CDR2 FQNEAQ come from the germline V gene. The CDR3 runs to 17 residues. Trimming cost V 2 bases and J 2 bases; bases outside gene matches: 10. CDR3 residues: CASSLFPIRGGQETQYF. For the CDR3, the DNA is TGTGCCAGCAGCTTATTTCCCATACGGGGGGGACAAGAGACCCAGTACTTC.

The chain recombines TRBV5-1 with TRBJ2-3; D might be TRBD1 (6 bases). The V and J ends lost 5 bases and 1 base respectively, with 11 bases between them. This CDR3 region has 14 residues. Germline CDR1 is SGHRS and CDR2 is YFSETQ. CDR3 sequence (DNA): TGCGCCAGCAGAAAGGGGGACCGCACAGATACGCAGTATTTT. Its protein product is CASRKGDRTDTQYF.

This clonotype was counted a few times. The chain carries TRBV3-1 and TRBJ1-1; D unclear. The CDR3 length is 15 residues. Trimming took 2 bases from V and 0 from J, leaving 10 bases between them. From germline, CDR1 is LGHDT and CDR2 YNNKEL (reference sequence). CDR3 sequence (DNA): TGTGCCAGCAGCCAACTAAGGACCGTGAACACTGAAGCTTTCTTT. Its protein product is CASSQLRTVNTEAFF.